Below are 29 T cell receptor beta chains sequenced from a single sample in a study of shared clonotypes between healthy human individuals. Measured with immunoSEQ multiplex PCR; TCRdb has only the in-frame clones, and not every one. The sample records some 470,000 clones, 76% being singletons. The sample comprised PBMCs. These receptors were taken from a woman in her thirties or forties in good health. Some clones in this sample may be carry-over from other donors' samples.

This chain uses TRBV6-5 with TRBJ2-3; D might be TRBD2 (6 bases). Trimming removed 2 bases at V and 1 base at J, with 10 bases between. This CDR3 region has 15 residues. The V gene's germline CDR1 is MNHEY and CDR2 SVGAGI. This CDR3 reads CASSYRTGGTDTQYF. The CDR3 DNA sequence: TGTGCCAGCAGTTACAGGACGGGAGGCACAGATACGCAGTATTTT.

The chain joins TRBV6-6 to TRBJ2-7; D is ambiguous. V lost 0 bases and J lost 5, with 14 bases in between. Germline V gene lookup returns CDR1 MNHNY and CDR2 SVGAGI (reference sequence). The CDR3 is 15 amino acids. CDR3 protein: CASSYSSGFVNEQYF. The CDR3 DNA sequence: TGTGCCAGCAGTTACTCCTCTGGGTTTGTGAACGAGCAGTACTTC.

In DNA, the CDR3 is TGTGCCAGCAGCTTGGGGTCGGACTACACTGAAGCTTTCTTT. Residues: CASSLGSDYTEAFF. The chain employs TRBV11-2 and TRBJ1-1; D is undetermined. V lost 3 bases and J lost 3, with 11 bases in between. Per germline, CDR1 SGHAT and CDR2 FQNNGV. CDR3 size: 14 residues. The whole variable domain, remainder taken from reference TRBV11-2 and TRBJ1-1, is EAGVAQSPRYKIIEKRQSVAFWCNPISGHATLYWYQQILGQGPKLLIQFQNNGVVDDSQLPKDRFSAERLKGVDSTLKIQPAKLEDSAVYLCASSLGSDYTEAFFGQGTRLTVV.

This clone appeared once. The CDR3 reads CASSSGGQMMDEQYF. The CDR3 DNA sequence: TGTGCCAGTAGTTCAGGGGGCCAAATGATGGACGAGCAGTACTTC. The chain is built from TRBV19 and TRBJ2-7, with 8 nucleotides matching TRBD1. Losses at the gene ends were 5 bases for V and 5 bases for J; bases not matched to a gene: 11. Germline assignment: CDR1 LNHDA and CDR2 SQIVND (reference sequence). The CDR3 has 15 residues.

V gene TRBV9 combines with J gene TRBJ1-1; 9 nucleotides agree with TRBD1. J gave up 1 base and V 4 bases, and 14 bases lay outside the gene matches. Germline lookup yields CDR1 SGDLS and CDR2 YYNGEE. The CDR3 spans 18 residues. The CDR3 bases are TGTGCCAGCAGCCCCTGGGGACAGGGTTTCTCGAGGAACACTGAAGCTTTCTTT. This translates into CASSPWGQGFSRNTEAFF.

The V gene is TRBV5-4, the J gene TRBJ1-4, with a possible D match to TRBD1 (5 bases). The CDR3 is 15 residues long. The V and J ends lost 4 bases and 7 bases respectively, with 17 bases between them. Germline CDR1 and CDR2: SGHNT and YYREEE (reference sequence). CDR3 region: CASSMGGGGSEKLFF. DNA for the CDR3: TGTGCCAGCAGCATGGGTGGGGGGGGAAGTGAAAAACTGTTTTTT.

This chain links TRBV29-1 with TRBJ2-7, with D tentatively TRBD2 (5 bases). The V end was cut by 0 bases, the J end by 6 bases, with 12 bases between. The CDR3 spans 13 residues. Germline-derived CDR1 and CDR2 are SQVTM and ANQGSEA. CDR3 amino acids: CSVEEFAAGEQYF. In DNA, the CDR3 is TGCAGCGTTGAAGAATTCGCCGCGGGCGAGCAGTACTTC.

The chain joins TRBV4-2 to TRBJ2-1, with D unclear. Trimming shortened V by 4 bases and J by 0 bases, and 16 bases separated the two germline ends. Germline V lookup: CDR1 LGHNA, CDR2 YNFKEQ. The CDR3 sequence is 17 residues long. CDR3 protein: CASSRLAGGSSYNEQFF. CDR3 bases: TGTGCCAGCAGCCGATTGGCCGGTGGAAGCTCCTACAATGAGCAGTTCTTC.

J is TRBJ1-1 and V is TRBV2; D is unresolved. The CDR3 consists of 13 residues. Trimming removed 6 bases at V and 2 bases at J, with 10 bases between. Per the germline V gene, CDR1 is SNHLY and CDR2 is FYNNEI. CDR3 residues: CASRWETNTEAFF. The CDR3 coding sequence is TGTGCCAGCAGATGGGAGACTAACACTGAAGCTTTCTTT.

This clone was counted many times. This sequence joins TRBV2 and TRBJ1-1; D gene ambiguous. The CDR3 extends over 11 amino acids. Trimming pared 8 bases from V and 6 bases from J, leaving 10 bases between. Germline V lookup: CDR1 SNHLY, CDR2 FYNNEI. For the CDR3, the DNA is TGTGCCAGCGGGTTCCAAGCTGAAGCTTTCTTT. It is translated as CASGFQAEAFF.

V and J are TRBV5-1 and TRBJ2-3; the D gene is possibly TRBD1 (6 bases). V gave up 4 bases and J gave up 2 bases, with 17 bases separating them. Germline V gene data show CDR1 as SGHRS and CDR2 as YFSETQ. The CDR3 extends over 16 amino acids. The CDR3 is CASSPPTGLLTDTQYF. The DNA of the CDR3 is TGCGCCAGCAGCCCTCCAACAGGGCTCCTCACAGATACGCAGTATTTT.

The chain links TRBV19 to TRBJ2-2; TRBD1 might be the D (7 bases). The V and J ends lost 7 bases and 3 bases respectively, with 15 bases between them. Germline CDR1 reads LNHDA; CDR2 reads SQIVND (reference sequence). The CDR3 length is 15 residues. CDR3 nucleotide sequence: TGTGCCAGTACCCCAGGCAGGGGGGACACCGGGGAGCTGTTTTTT. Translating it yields CASTPGRGDTGELFF. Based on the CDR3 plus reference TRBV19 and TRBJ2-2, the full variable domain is DGGITQSPKYLFRKEGQNVTLSCEQNLNHDAMYWYRQDPGQGLRLIYYSQIVNDFQKGDIAEGYSVSREKKESFPLTVTSAQKNPTAFYLCASTPGRGDTGELFFGEGSRLTVL.

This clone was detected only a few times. The CDR3 sequence is CASNREGRNTGELFF. The CDR3 region has the DNA TGTGCCAGCAACCGGGAGGGCAGGAACACCGGGGAGCTGTTTTTT. The chain employs TRBV5-4 and TRBJ2-2, with 8 bases aligning to TRBD2. The trim removed 6 bases at V and 1 base at J, leaving 5 bases unmatched. Germline lookup yields CDR1 SGHNT and CDR2 YYREEE (reference sequence). This CDR3 contains 15 residues.

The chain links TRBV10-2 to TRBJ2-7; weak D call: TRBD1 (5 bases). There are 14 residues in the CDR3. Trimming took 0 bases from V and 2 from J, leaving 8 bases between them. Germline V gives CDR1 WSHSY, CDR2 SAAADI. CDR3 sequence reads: CASSESGVAYEQYF. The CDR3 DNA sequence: TGCGCCAGCAGTGAGTCAGGGGTAGCCTACGAGCAGTACTTC.

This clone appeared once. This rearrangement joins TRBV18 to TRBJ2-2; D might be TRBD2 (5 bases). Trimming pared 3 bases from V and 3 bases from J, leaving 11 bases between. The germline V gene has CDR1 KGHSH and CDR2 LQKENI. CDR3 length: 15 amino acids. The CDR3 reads CASSPRASHTGELFF. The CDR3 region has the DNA TGTGCCAGCTCACCTAGGGCTAGCCACACCGGGGAGCTGTTTTTT.

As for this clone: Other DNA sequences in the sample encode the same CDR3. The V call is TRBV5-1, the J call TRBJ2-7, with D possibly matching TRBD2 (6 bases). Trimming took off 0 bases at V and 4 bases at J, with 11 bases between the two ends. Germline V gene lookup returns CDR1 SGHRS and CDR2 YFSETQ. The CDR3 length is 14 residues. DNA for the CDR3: TGCGCCAGCAGCTTGGAACTAGCTGGTTACGAGCAGTACTTC. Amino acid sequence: CASSLELAGYEQYF.

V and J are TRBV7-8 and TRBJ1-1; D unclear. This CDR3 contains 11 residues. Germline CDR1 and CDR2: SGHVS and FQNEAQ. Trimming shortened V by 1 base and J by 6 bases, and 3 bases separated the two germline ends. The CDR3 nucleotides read TGTGCCAGCAGCTTAGTTTCTGAAGCTTTCTTT. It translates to CASSLVSEAFF.

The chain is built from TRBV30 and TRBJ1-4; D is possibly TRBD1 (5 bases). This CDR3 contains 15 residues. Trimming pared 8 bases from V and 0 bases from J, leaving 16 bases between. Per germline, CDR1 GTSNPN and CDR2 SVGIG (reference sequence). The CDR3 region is CAQNPQGATNEKLFF. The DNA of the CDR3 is TGTGCCCAGAACCCCCAGGGTGCAACTAATGAAAAACTGTTTTTT.

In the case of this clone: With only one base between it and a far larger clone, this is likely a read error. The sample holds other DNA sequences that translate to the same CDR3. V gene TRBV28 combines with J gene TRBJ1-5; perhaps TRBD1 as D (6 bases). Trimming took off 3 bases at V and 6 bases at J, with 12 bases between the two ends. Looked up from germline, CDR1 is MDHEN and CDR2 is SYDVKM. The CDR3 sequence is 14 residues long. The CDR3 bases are TGTGCCAGCAGTTTTGGGGGGGCAGGTCAGCCCCAGCATTTT. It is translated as CASSFGGAGQPQHF.

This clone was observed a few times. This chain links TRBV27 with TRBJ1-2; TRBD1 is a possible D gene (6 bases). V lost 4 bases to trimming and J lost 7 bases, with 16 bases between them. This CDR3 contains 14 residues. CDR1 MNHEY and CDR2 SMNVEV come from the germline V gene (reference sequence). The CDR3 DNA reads TGTGCCAGCAGTTCCTTGCAAAGAGGGGGTGGCTACACCTTC. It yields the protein CASSSLQRGGGYTF.

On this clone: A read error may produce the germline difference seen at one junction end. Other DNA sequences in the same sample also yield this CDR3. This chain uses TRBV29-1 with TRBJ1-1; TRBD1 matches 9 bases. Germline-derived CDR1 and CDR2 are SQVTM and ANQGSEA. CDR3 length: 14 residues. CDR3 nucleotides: TGCAGCGCAAAACAGGGGGCCCTGAATACTGAAGCTTCCTTT. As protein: CSAKQGALNTEASF.

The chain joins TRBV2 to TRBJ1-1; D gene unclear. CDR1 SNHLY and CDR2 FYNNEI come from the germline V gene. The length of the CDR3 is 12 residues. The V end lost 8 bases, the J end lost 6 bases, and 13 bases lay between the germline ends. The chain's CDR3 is CASSTGISEAFF. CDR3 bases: TGTGCCAGCTCTACGGGGATCTCTGAAGCTTTCTTT.

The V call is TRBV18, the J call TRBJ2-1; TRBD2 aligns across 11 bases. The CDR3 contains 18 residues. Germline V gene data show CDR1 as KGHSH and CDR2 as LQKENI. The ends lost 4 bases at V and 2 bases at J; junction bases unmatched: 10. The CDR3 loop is CASSQGLAAQRAYNEQFF. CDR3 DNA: TGTGCCAGCTCACAGGGACTAGCGGCTCAAAGGGCCTACAATGAGCAGTTCTTC.

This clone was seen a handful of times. The CDR3 loop is CASSGSGANNEQFF. In DNA form, the CDR3 reads TGTGCCAGCAGTGGGTCAGGTGCTAACAATGAGCAGTTCTTC. V gene TRBV2 combines with J gene TRBJ2-1; no clear D. Trimming stripped 4 bases from V and 5 bases from J, with 12 bases between. Germline values: CDR1 SNHLY, CDR2 FYNNEI. The CDR3 is 14 residues long.

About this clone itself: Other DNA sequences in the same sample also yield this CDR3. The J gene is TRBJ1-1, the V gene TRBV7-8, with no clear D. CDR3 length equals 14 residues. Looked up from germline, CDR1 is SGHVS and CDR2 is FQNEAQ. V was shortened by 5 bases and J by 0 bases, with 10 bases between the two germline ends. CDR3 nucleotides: TGTGCCAGCAGCCCCCGCCGGTTGAACACTGAAGCTTTCTTT. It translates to CASSPRRLNTEAFF.

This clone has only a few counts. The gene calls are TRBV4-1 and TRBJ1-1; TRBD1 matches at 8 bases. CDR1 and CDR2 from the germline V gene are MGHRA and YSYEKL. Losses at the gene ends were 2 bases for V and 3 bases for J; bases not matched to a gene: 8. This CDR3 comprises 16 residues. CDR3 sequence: CASSQRLTGVDTEAFF. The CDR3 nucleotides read TGCGCCAGCAGCCAACGTTTGACAGGGGTGGACACTGAAGCTTTCTTT.

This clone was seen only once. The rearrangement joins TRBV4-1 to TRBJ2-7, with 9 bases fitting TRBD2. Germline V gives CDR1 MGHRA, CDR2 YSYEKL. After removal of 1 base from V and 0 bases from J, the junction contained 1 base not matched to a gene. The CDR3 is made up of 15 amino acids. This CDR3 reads CASSQALAGSYEQYF. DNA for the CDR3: TGCGCCAGCAGCCAAGCACTAGCGGGCTCCTACGAGCAGTACTTC.

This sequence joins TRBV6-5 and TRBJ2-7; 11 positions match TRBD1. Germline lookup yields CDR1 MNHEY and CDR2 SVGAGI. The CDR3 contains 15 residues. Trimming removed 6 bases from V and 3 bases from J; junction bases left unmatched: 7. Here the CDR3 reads CASSYGQGARYEQYF. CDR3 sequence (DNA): TGTGCCAGCAGCTATGGACAGGGGGCGCGCTACGAGCAGTACTTC.

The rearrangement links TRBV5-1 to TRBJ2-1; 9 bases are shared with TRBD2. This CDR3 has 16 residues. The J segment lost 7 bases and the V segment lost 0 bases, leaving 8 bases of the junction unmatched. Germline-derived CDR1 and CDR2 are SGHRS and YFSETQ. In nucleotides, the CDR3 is TGCGCCAGCAGCTTGGGGCCTGGTAGCGGGAGTAATGAGCAGTTCTTC. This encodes CASSLGPGSGSNEQFF.